What follows are 30 T cell receptor beta chains derived from one specimen sequenced in a study of CD8 T cells in ankylosing spondylitis. Notes on the study in general: Roughly eight highly homologous variants made up a TCR beta motif that seemed to typify ankylosing spondylitis blood.

Which antigens these TCRs recognize remains unknown. TCRdb analysed the 5' RACE reads with MiXCR anew, one entry per CDR3 protein. The sample comprises about 330,000 distinct CDR3 sequences, approximately 8% of which are singletons, and approximately 14% rests with the top ten. The sequenced sample was blood, either unsorted or a sorted T cell fraction (not recorded which). The receptors stem from a male donor with ankylosing spondylitis.

This clonotype was seen ten or more times. The chain uses TRBV29-1 and TRBJ2-1; D remains unclear. In germline, CDR1 is SQVTM, CDR2 ANQGSEA. The CDR3 spans 14 residues. V gave up 6 bases and J gave up 5 bases, with 17 bases separating them. The CDR3 loop reads CSVTNPQQHNEQFF. The CDR3 nucleotides read TGCAGCGTCACGAACCCCCAGCAACACAATGAGCAGTTCTTC.

In its sample, this clonotype was seen a few times. The chain recombines TRBV4-3 with TRBJ2-5; D gene ambiguous. The CDR3 is made up of 14 amino acids. V lost 0 bases to trimming and J lost 5 bases, with 10 bases between them. Germline V lookup: CDR1 LGHNA, CDR2 YSLEER. CDR3 coding DNA: TGCGCCAGCAGCCAAGATATACAGACGGAGACCCAGTACTTC. Its protein product is CASSQDIQTETQYF.

Concerning this clonotype: The junction departs from germline at one end; a sequencing error may be responsible. The chain is built from TRBV7-8 and TRBJ2-5; TRBD1 matches 8 bases. The CDR3 contains 16 residues. In germline, CDR1 is SGHVS, CDR2 FQNEAQ. The CDR3 sequence: CASSDGRQGLQETQCF. Here the CDR3 DNA reads TGTGCCAGCAGCGACGGACGACAGGGGCTTCAAGAGACCCAGTGCTTC.

This clonotype was found a few times. CDR3 in DNA: TGTGCCAGCAGTTACGCTAATCGGGGGACCGGGGAGCTGTTTTTT. Residues: CASSYANRGTGELFF. The V gene is TRBV6-5, the J gene TRBJ2-2, with D perhaps TRBD2 (6 bases). The V end lost 2 bases, the J end lost 5 bases, and 12 bases lay between the germline ends. Germline V gives CDR1 MNHEY, CDR2 SVGAGI. The CDR3 loop spans 15 amino acids.

In its sample, this clonotype was seen many times. This chain links TRBV6-1 with TRBJ1-5; 7 nucleotides agree with TRBD1. V gave up 6 bases and J gave up 0 bases; unmatched junction bases: 8. Germline V gives CDR1 MNHNS, CDR2 SASEGT. CDR3 length equals 16 residues. CDR3 in amino acids: CASRLTTGNSNQPQHF. The CDR3 nucleotides are TGTGCCAGCAGACTGACGACAGGGAATAGCAATCAGCCCCAGCATTTT.

There are a few counts of this clonotype. V gene TRBV7-2 combines with J gene TRBJ1-5, with 7 bases lining up with TRBD1. The length of the CDR3 is 15 residues. V lost 2 bases and J lost 7; bases outside the gene matches: 8. Germline CDR1 is SGHTA and CDR2 is FQGNSA. This CDR3 is CASSLRDRVSQPQHF. In DNA form, the CDR3 reads TGTGCCAGCAGCTTAAGAGACAGGGTCAGCCAGCCCCAGCATTTT. The complete variable domain, with remaining parts taken from reference TRBV7-2 and TRBJ1-5, reads GAGVSQSPSNKVTEKGKDVELRCDPISGHTALYWYRQSLGQGLEFLIYFQGNSAPDKSGLPSDRFSAERTGGSVSTLTIQRTQQEDSAVYLCASSLRDRVSQPQHFGDGTRLSIL.

This clonotype was detected many times. The chain is built from TRBV7-8 and TRBJ2-4; a weak D match, TRBD1 (6 bases). The ends were cut back, 5 bases at V and 0 bases at J, with 14 bases in the middle. In germline, CDR1 is SGHVS, CDR2 FQNEAQ. This CDR3 is 16 amino acids long. The CDR3 DNA follows: TGTGCCAGCAGCCCAAGACAGGCTCTAGCCAAAAACATTCAGTACTTC. Translating it yields CASSPRQALAKNIQYF.

This clonotype was observed once. V usage is TRBV6-2 or TRBV6-3 and J usage is TRBJ2-5; 14 nucleotides agree with TRBD2. J lost 3 bases, V lost 5 bases, and 8 bases had no gene match. The CDR3 loop spans 17 amino acids. Germline CDR1 MNHEY, CDR2 SVGEGT. CDR3: CASSRLAGGPFEETQYF. CDR3 bases: TGTGCCAGCAGTCGACTAGCGGGAGGGCCGTTCGAAGAGACCCAGTACTTC.

CDR3 bases: TGCGCCAGCAGCCCCTACTCCAGGAACACCGGGGAGCTGTTTTTT. Translating gives CASSPYSRNTGELFF. The chain links TRBV4-3 to TRBJ2-2; no reliable D call. With 4 bases removed from V and 1 base from J, the gap between germline ends came to 10 bases. CDR1 is LGHNA, CDR2 YSLEER, per germline. This CDR3 spans 15 amino acids.

In its sample, this clonotype was seen many times. V and J are TRBV5-6 and TRBJ2-6; D unclear. The CDR3 covers 14 residues. V was cut by 3 bases and J by 0 bases, with 4 bases left in between. The V gene's germline CDR1 is SGHDT and CDR2 YYEEEE. The CDR3 DNA is TGTGCCAGCAGCTACATCTCTGGGGCCAACGTCCTGACTTTC. It encodes CASSYISGANVLTF.

The chain employs TRBV5-1 and TRBJ2-5; D perhaps matches TRBD2 (5 bases). The CDR3 spans 15 residues. Trimming left V 4 bases short and J 7 bases short, with 20 bases between. Germline CDR1 SGHRS, CDR2 YFSETQ. CDR3 nucleotide sequence: TGCGCCAGCAGCCAGACCGTTGGATACGGGGTGACCCAGTACTTC. Protein: CASSQTVGYGVTQYF.

A few counts support this clonotype. This chain uses TRBV5-1 with TRBJ2-1; 11 bases agree with TRBD2. There are 14 residues in the CDR3. Germline-derived CDR1 and CDR2 are SGHRS and YFSETQ. V shed 0 bases and J 11 bases; nucleotides not matched to a gene: 4. CDR3 DNA sequence: TGCGCCAGCAGCTTGGGCCTAGCGGGAGGACAGCAGTTCTTC. Its protein product is CASSLGLAGGQQFF.

The chain uses TRBV6-4 and TRBJ2-2, with D tentatively TRBD1 (6 bases). The CDR3 consists of 14 residues. Trimming pared 2 bases from V and 4 bases from J, leaving 8 bases between. Germline V gives CDR1 MRHNA, CDR2 SNTAGT. CDR3 DNA sequence: TGTGCCAGCAGTGACCAGGGGTTCACCGGGGAGCTGTTTTTT. Translation gives CASSDQGFTGELFF.

The chain is built from TRBV29-1 and TRBJ2-1; a weak D match, TRBD2 (5 bases). This CDR3 has 16 residues. From germline, CDR1 is SQVTM and CDR2 ANQGSEA. Deletions cut 2 bases from V and 4 bases from J, with 18 bases between. The CDR3 here is CSVESPLRVPYNEQFF. Here the CDR3 DNA reads TGCAGCGTTGAATCCCCCTTGCGGGTCCCTTACAATGAGCAGTTCTTC.

This clonotype was picked up many times. J is TRBJ1-5 and V is TRBV7-8; 10 bases line up with TRBD1. This CDR3 spans 16 amino acids. Germline loops: CDR1 SGHVS, CDR2 FQNEAQ. The trim removed 3 bases at V and 6 bases at J, leaving 8 bases unmatched. CDR3 loop: CASSLRDRGSTQPQHF. The CDR3 bases are TGTGCCAGCAGCTTGAGGGACAGGGGATCCACTCAGCCCCAGCATTTT.

The table lists this clonotype with many counts. This chain links TRBV6-5 with TRBJ2-7; D gene ambiguous. This CDR3 spans 13 amino acids. Germline V gene sequence: CDR1 MNHEY, CDR2 SVGAGI. V gave up 1 base and J gave up 4 bases, with 8 bases separating them. CDR3 sequence: CASSYFGPYEQYF. The CDR3 DNA is TGTGCCAGCAGTTACTTTGGACCGTACGAGCAGTACTTC.

This clonotype was found a few times. This sequence joins TRBV6-1 and TRBJ1-6; TRBD1 matches 7 bases. Trimming took 6 bases from V and 7 from J; bases not matched to a gene: 3. From germline, CDR1 is MNHNS and CDR2 SASEGT. The CDR3 contains 13 residues. CDR3 nucleotide sequence: TGTGCCAGCAGGGACAGGTTCAATTCACCCCTCCACTTT. Translating gives CASRDRFNSPLHF.

The chain combines TRBV6-2 or TRBV6-3 with TRBJ1-5; 10 bases agree with TRBD1. The germline V gene encodes CDR1 MNHEY and CDR2 SVGEGT. The CDR3 runs to 16 residues. V lost 7 bases to trimming and J lost 10 bases; unmatched junction nucleotides: 16. The CDR3 nucleotides read TGTGCCAGCAACGACCCGAAGGGACAGGGGTCCGTCCCCCAGCATTTT. This gives the protein CASNDPKGQGSVPQHF.

In this sample, this clonotype turned up a few times. V is TRBV15 and J is TRBJ2-2; a weak D match, TRBD2 (6 bases). The CDR3 runs 15 residues. The germline V and J ends were trimmed by 5 bases and 7 bases, with 17 bases remaining between them. The germline V gene encodes CDR1 LNHNV and CDR2 YYDKDF (reference sequence). CDR3 coding DNA: TGTGCCACCAGCTCCCGGGGCTTCGGGGGCGGGGAGCTGTTTTTT. Its protein is CATSSRGFGGGELFF.

This clonotype was seen at least ten times. The rearrangement uses TRBV10-3 and TRBJ1-1; D unclear. CDR1 ENHRY and CDR2 SYGVKD come from the germline V gene. The CDR3 has 14 residues. Trimming shortened V by 3 bases and J by 2 bases, and 10 bases separated the two germline ends. The DNA of the CDR3 is TGTGCCATCAGTGATAGAAGCCCCAACACTGAAGCTTTCTTT. It is translated as CAISDRSPNTEAFF.

CDR3 sequence: CASSLSLAVYNEQFF. In DNA, the CDR3 is TGTGCCAGCAGCTTATCACTAGCGGTATACAATGAGCAGTTCTTC. The chain combines TRBV7-2 with TRBJ2-1, with 8 positions matching TRBD2. Unmatched junction bases numbered 4, after V lost 2 bases and J lost 4 bases. The germline gives CDR1 SGHTA, CDR2 FQGNSA. The CDR3 totals 15 residues.

The genes are TRBV29-1 and TRBJ1-1, with D maybe TRBD1 (5 bases). Per germline, CDR1 SQVTM and CDR2 ANQGSEA. V was clipped by 7 bases and J by 0 bases, with 12 bases between them. The CDR3 consists of 13 residues. CDR3 region: CSGQQELNTEAFF. The CDR3 region has the DNA TGCAGCGGCCAACAGGAGCTGAACACTGAAGCTTTCTTT.

This chain's CDR3 is CSVVPGGVNTEAFF. The CDR3 region has the DNA TGCAGCGTTGTCCCAGGGGGGGTGAACACTGAAGCTTTCTTT. The chain uses TRBV29-1 and TRBJ1-1, with 7 bases lining up with TRBD1. V lost 4 bases, J lost 0 bases, and 5 bases stayed unmatched. CDR1 and CDR2 (germline): SQVTM, ANQGSEA. The CDR3 covers 14 residues.

Comment on this clonotype: This clone may be a read error of a much larger clone one base away. The CDR3 does not end in the conserved phenylalanine or tryptophan, so this is likely a read error. The V and J genes are TRBV6-1 and TRBJ1-1; D uncertain. Germline CDR1 reads MNHNS; CDR2 reads SASEGT. The CDR3 has 14 residues. Trimming stripped 5 bases from V and 8 bases from J, with 18 bases between. The CDR3 loop reads CASSPESFVAEAFS. CDR3 in DNA: TGTGCCAGCAGTCCCGAATCCTTCGTTGCGGAAGCTTTCTCT.

This clonotype occurred many times. The chain joins TRBV7-8 to TRBJ2-3; TRBD1 is a possible D gene (7 bases). V was cut by 0 bases and J by 3 bases, with 13 bases left in between. CDR1 is SGHVS, CDR2 FQNEAQ, per germline. There are 16 residues in the CDR3. In DNA form, the CDR3 reads TGTGCCAGCAGCTTAGCCTTGCCAGGGGGGACAGATACGCAGTATTTT. This codes for CASSLALPGGTDTQYF.

This clonotype has a handful of counts. The V call is TRBV24-1, the J call TRBJ2-3, with 9 bases lining up with TRBD2. V shed 3 bases, J shed 0 bases, and the junction held 0 bases outside the gene matches. Germline V CDR1 and CDR2: KGHDR, SFDVKD. This CDR3 has 15 residues. CDR3: CATSDTSGSTDTQYF. CDR3 DNA sequence: TGTGCCACCAGTGATACTAGCGGGAGCACAGATACGCAGTATTTT.

The table lists this clonotype with many counts. This rearrangement joins TRBV7-3 to TRBJ2-1; D unresolved. The V and J ends lost 5 bases and 1 base respectively, with 12 bases between them. The V gene's germline CDR1 is SGHTA and CDR2 FQGTGA. The CDR3 loop spans 15 amino acids. In DNA, the CDR3 is TGTGCCAGCAGCCCCAGCGCCCCATCCTACAATGAGCAGTTCTTC. As protein: CASSPSAPSYNEQFF. The whole variable domain, remainder taken from reference TRBV7-3 and TRBJ2-1, is GAGVSQTPSNKVTEKGKYVELRCDPISGHTALYWYRQSLGQGPEFLIYFQGTGAADDSGLPNDRFFAVRPEGSVSTLKIQRTERGDSAVYLCASSPSAPSYNEQFFGPGTRLTVL.

The DNA of the CDR3 is TGTGCCACCAGCAGAGTCACTTTGAACACTGAAGCTTTCTTT. Translating gives CATSRVTLNTEAFF. The chain is built from TRBV15 and TRBJ1-1; D is unclear. V was cut by 1 base and J by 0 bases, with 6 bases left in between. The CDR3 extends over 14 amino acids. CDR1 and CDR2 from the germline V gene are LNHNV and YYDKDF (reference sequence).

The table lists this clonotype with many counts. The V gene is TRBV4-3, the J gene TRBJ2-3; D may match TRBD1 or TRBD2 (5 bases each). V was pared by 4 bases and J by 4 bases, with 15 bases between. This CDR3 contains 15 residues. CDR1 LGHNA and CDR2 YSLEER come from the germline V gene. CDR3 sequence (DNA): TGCGCCAGCAGCCCGAGAGGGGCACGTGCAGATACGCAGTATTTT. It specifies CASSPRGARADTQYF.

CDR3 coding DNA: TGCAGCGTTCAGCAGGCTACAAGGACTGAAGCTTTCTTT. It codes for CSVQQATRTEAFF. The chain recombines TRBV29-1 with TRBJ1-1; D uncertain. The CDR3 has 13 amino acids. The germline V gene encodes CDR1 SQVTM and CDR2 ANQGSEA. Trimming cost V 5 bases and J 5 bases, with 15 bases left between them.